The entry below gives a single T cell receptor beta chain sequence along with its context. Germline trimming cut 2 bases from V and 2 bases from J; bases unmatched to any gene: 3. The CDR3 runs 15 residues. The germline gives CDR1 SGHTA, CDR2 FQGNSA. These data originate in a study of T cell changes during pregnancy in multiple sclerosis. Here immunoSEQ multiplex PCR was the method, and the copy in TCRdb shows in-frame clones only, minus some. The sample includes some 79,000 clones, around 90% of them seen just once. The chain recombines TRBV7-2 with TRBJ2-1, with TRBD2 matching 7 bases. This receptor was identified in a female donor with multiple sclerosis, enrolled in a pregnancy study. The sequencing here drew on CD4+ T cells from peripheral blood mononuclear cells, taken in the second trimester of pregnancy. The CDR3 coding sequence is TGTGCCAGCAGCTTAACTAGCGCAACCTACAATGAGCAGTTCTTC. Its protein product is CASSLTSATYNEQFF.